This passage covers 29 T cell receptor beta chains from one sample sequenced in a study of vaccination effects on CD4 cells after COVID-19. TCRdb's table, derived via immunoSEQ multiplex PCR, lists solely in-frame clones and lacks some. The sample has 73,000 or so clones, around 76% seen once. These receptors' targets are unknown. Within the ViraFEST assay, antigen-specific CD4+ T cells underwent expansion with viral peptide pools prior to sequencing. Cells that had been cultured for less than 13 days were the source of isolated CD4+ T cells. Testing of the vaccine recipients showed negative nucleocapsid antibodies and no prior SARS-CoV-2 infection. The sequencing used CD4+ T cells from PBMCs cultured with SARS-CoV-2 spike peptides, collected before COVID-19 vaccination. The receptors were gathered from a human donor who received a COVID-19 vaccine.

The chain uses TRBV4-1 and TRBJ2-2; D call uncertain. The CDR3 is 15 amino acids. V dropped 0 bases and J dropped 1 base, with 6 bases sitting between them. CDR1 is MGHRA, CDR2 YSYEKL, per germline. The CDR3 nucleotides read TGCGCCAGCAGCCAAGATCGGAGGAACACCGGGGAGCTGTTTTTT. It specifies CASSQDRRNTGELFF.

This clone occurred a few times. V is TRBV5-1 and J is TRBJ1-1; weak D call: TRBD1 (5 bases). Between the trimmed V and J ends, which lost 4 bases and 1 base, there was a span of 11 bases. In germline, CDR1 is SGHRS, CDR2 YFSETQ. The CDR3 sequence is 14 residues long. The CDR3 nucleotides read TGCGCCAGCAGCCGAGGGACGGCGAACACTGAAGCTTTCTTT. It specifies CASSRGTANTEAFF.

V usage is TRBV12-3 or TRBV12-4 and J usage is TRBJ1-1; D not resolved. The CDR3 has 11 amino acids. V lost 5 bases and J 8 bases, leaving 9 bases between the germline ends. CDR3: CASSRSGEAFF. CDR3 sequence (DNA): TGTGCCAGCAGTCGCAGCGGGGAAGCTTTCTTT.

There are a few counts of this clone. The rearrangement uses TRBV7-9 and TRBJ1-2; TRBD1 matches 10 bases. Per germline, CDR1 SEHNR and CDR2 FQNEAQ (reference sequence). The CDR3 has 14 residues. V trimming: 2 bases; J trimming: 6 bases; junction bases outside the gene matches: 3. CDR3 in DNA: TGTGCCAGCAGCTTAATCGGGACAGGGGATGGCTACACCTTC. Residues: CASSLIGTGDGYTF.

This sequence joins TRBV9 and TRBJ1-1; weak D call: TRBD1 (6 bases). With 4 bases removed from V and 1 base from J, the gap between germline ends came to 8 bases. CDR1 is SGDLS, CDR2 YYNGEE, per germline. The CDR3 is 13 residues long. The CDR3 coding sequence is TGTGCCAGCAGCTGGGACACGAACACTGAAGCTTTCTTT. Protein product: CASSWDTNTEAFF.

V is TRBV5-1 and J is TRBJ1-1; 7 bases align to TRBD1. The V and J ends lost 4 bases and 3 bases, in that order; junction bases with no gene match: 18. From germline, CDR1 is SGHRS and CDR2 YFSETQ. The CDR3 runs 18 residues. CDR3: CASSPDMSGGRGYTEAFF. CDR3 sequence (DNA): TGCGCCAGCAGCCCTGACATGTCAGGGGGGCGCGGATACACTGAAGCTTTCTTT.

The J gene is TRBJ1-2, the V gene TRBV29-1, with 9 bases fitting TRBD1. The CDR3 is made up of 12 amino acids. The ends lost 8 bases at V and 8 bases at J; junction bases unmatched: 9. Germline V CDR1 and CDR2: SQVTM, ANQGSEA. The CDR3 bases are TGCAGCCTGAACAGGGGGCGGGACGGCTACACCTTC. This encodes CSLNRGRDGYTF.

The chain carries TRBV20-1 and TRBJ2-1, with D perhaps assigned TRBD1 or TRBD2 (5 bases each). This CDR3 is built from 11 residues. V gave up 6 bases and J gave up 9 bases, with 12 bases separating them. Germline CDR1 and CDR2: DFQATT and SNEGSKA (reference sequence). For the CDR3, the DNA is TGCAGTGCCCGACGGGGCACTGAGCAGTTCTTC. This translates into CSARRGTEQFF.

This sequence joins TRBV25-1 and TRBJ1-4; D is ambiguous. Germline-derived CDR1 and CDR2 are MGHDK and SYGVNS. CDR3 length: 12 residues. V lost 6 bases and J lost 4, with 6 bases in between. The CDR3 DNA reads TGTGCCAGCAGATTAGTTAATGAAAAACTGTTTTTT. Amino acids: CASRLVNEKLFF.

The chain combines TRBV2 with TRBJ1-5; 8 nucleotides line up with TRBD1. There are 15 residues in the CDR3. J lost 6 bases, V lost 3 bases, and 7 bases had no gene match. Germline lookup yields CDR1 SNHLY and CDR2 FYNNEI. In nucleotides, the CDR3 is TGTGCCAGCAGTGATAGGACAGGGTCGTCTCAGCCCCAGCATTTT. It yields the protein CASSDRTGSSQPQHF.

This rearrangement joins TRBV19 to TRBJ2-1, with a possible D match to TRBD1 (7 bases). Germline-derived CDR1 and CDR2 are LNHDA and SQIVND (reference sequence). With 5 bases removed from V and 10 bases from J, the gap between germline ends came to 18 bases. The CDR3 length is 14 residues. DNA of the CDR3: TGTGCCAGTAGTTCCCAGGGGGGCCGCGGCGAGCAGTTCTTC. Protein: CASSSQGGRGEQFF.

This clone was counted between two and nine times. V and J are TRBV7-2 and TRBJ1-3; D is undetermined. CDR1 and CDR2 (germline): SGHTA, FQGNSA. This CDR3 is built from 14 residues. In DNA, the CDR3 is TGTGCAGAAAGCTATGGCAGCTCTGGAAACACCATATATTTT. This sequence encodes CAESYGSSGNTIYF.

The chain employs TRBV7-8 and TRBJ1-5, with TRBD1 as a possible D gene (5 bases). CDR1 and CDR2 (germline): SGHVS, FQNEAQ. V dropped 1 base and J dropped 5 bases, with 12 bases sitting between them. The CDR3 is 15 amino acids. The DNA for the CDR3 is TGTGCCAGCAGCTTAGTTCCAGGGTGGGATCAGCCCCAGCATTTT. Residues: CASSLVPGWDQPQHF. The variable domain in full, completed from reference TRBV7-8 and TRBJ1-5, reads GAGVSQSPRYKVAKRGQDVALRCDPISGHVSLFWYQQALGQGPEFLTYFQNEAQLDKSGLPSDRFFAERPEGSVSTLKIQRTQQEDSAVYLCASSLVPGWDQPQHFGDGTRLSIL.

The rearrangement joins TRBV6-5 to TRBJ1-3, with 8 bases that match TRBD1. Looked up from germline, CDR1 is MNHEY and CDR2 is SVGAGI. Trimming cost V 2 bases and J 0 bases; bases outside gene matches: 0. The CDR3 length is 15 residues. This chain's CDR3 is CASSYDRGSGNTIYF. CDR3 DNA sequence: TGTGCCAGCAGTTACGACAGGGGCTCTGGAAACACCATATATTTT.

This chain joins TRBV5-5 and TRBJ1-5, with D maybe TRBD1 (5 bases). V was pared by 6 bases and J by 2 bases, with 21 bases between. Germline values: CDR1 SGHKS, CDR2 YYEKEE (reference sequence). The CDR3 sequence is 17 residues long. CDR3 sequence reads: CASTYEIGGGGNQPQHF. The CDR3 DNA is TGTGCCAGCACGTATGAAATCGGGGGAGGGGGCAATCAGCCCCAGCATTTT.

V gene TRBV10-3 combines with J gene TRBJ2-5; 8 bases agree with TRBD2. V dropped 10 bases and J dropped 5; count of bases not matched to a gene: 18. This CDR3 region has 16 residues. Germline V gene data show CDR1 as ENHRY and CDR2 as SYGVKD. This CDR3 is CATQRAGSGEGETQYF. CDR3 bases: TGTGCCACCCAGCGAGCGGGTAGCGGGGAAGGGGAGACCCAGTACTTC.

The chain couples TRBV2 to TRBJ1-3; D uncertain. The V and J ends lost 7 bases and 0 bases respectively, with 7 bases between them. Germline V gene lookup returns CDR1 SNHLY and CDR2 FYNNEI. The CDR3 has 13 residues. The DNA of the CDR3 is TGTGCCAGCAAAGGCAGCTCTGGAAACACCATATATTTT. This codes for CASKGSSGNTIYF.

CDR3 in DNA: TGTGCCAGCAGTAACGGGGTCCAAGAGACCCAGTACTTC. Its protein is CASSNGVQETQYF. The rearrangement links TRBV6-5 to TRBJ2-5, with D tentatively TRBD2 (5 bases). Trimming shortened V by 5 bases and J by 1 base, and 8 bases separated the two germline ends. From germline, CDR1 is MNHEY and CDR2 SVGAGI. The CDR3 contains 13 residues.

The chain has TRBV3-1 (or the pseudogene TRBV3-2) and TRBJ2-2; the match to TRBD1 covers 7 bases. Germline CDR1 LGHDT, CDR2 YNNKEL (reference sequence). After removal of 4 bases from V and 2 bases from J, the junction contained 7 bases not matched to a gene. This CDR3 contains 16 residues. This CDR3 reads CASSRTGTVNTGELFF. The CDR3 bases are TGTGCCAGCAGCCGGACCGGGACAGTCAACACCGGGGAGCTGTTTTTT.

J is TRBJ1-1 and V is TRBV19; D not certain. The CDR3 covers 16 residues. Trimming pared 7 bases from V and 1 base from J, leaving 19 bases between. The germline V gene has CDR1 LNHDA and CDR2 SQIVND (reference sequence). This CDR3 reads CASTKYLRGKNTEAFF. For the CDR3, the DNA is TGTGCCAGTACCAAATACCTGAGAGGGAAGAACACTGAAGCTTTCTTT.

The chain employs TRBV14 and TRBJ1-1; D might be TRBD1 (5 bases). Germline assignment: CDR1 SGHDN and CDR2 FVKESK. Trimming cost V 1 base and J 0 bases, with 15 bases left between them. The CDR3 totals 17 residues. The CDR3 reads CASSQAGLRQMNTEAFF. The CDR3 coding sequence is TGTGCCAGCAGCCAAGCAGGATTGCGACAGATGAACACTGAAGCTTTCTTT.

The rearrangement links TRBV28 to TRBJ1-1; 11 nucleotides agree with TRBD1. From germline, CDR1 is MDHEN and CDR2 SYDVKM. This CDR3 region has 14 residues. With 5 bases clipped from V and 9 bases from J, the junction kept 8 bases outside the gene matches. The CDR3 DNA sequence: TGTGCCAGCAGTCCGGTTGGGACAGGGGGGAAAGCTTTCTTT. Residues: CASSPVGTGGKAFF. The whole variable domain, remainder taken from reference TRBV28 and TRBJ1-1, is DVKVTQSSRYLVKRTGEKVFLECVQDMDHENMFWYRQDPGLGLRLIYFSYDVKMKEKGDIPEGYSVSREKKERFSLILESASTNQTSMYLCASSPVGTGGKAFFGQGTRLTVV.

The rearrangement links TRBV6-5 to TRBJ2-1, with D perhaps matching TRBD1 or TRBD2 (5 bases each). Germline CDR1 reads MNHEY; CDR2 reads SVGAGI. Trimming shortened V by 6 bases and J by 2 bases, and 5 bases separated the two germline ends. The CDR3 length is 12 residues. DNA for the CDR3: TGTGCCAGCAGGGGACCCTACAATGAGCAGTTCTTC. Translation: CASRGPYNEQFF.

The V and J genes are TRBV20-1 and TRBJ1-2, with 7 bases identical to TRBD1. Per germline, CDR1 DFQATT and CDR2 SNEGSKA (reference sequence). V gave up 3 bases and J gave up 8 bases; unmatched junction bases: 6. CDR3 length: 12 amino acids. As DNA, the CDR3 is TGCAGTGCTAGTGCCAGGGGGGGAGGCTACACCTTC. It yields the protein CSASARGGGYTF.

The chain recombines TRBV15 with TRBJ2-6; D gene ambiguous. Germline CDR1 and CDR2: LNHNV and YYDKDF (reference sequence). CDR3 length equals 16 residues. V shed 0 bases and J shed 0 bases, with 6 bases lying between them. The CDR3 loop reads CATSRDRVSGANVLTF. In DNA, the CDR3 is TGTGCCACCAGCAGAGATCGGGTCTCTGGGGCCAACGTCCTGACTTTC. Looking up the rest from reference TRBV15 and TRBJ2-6 gives the full variable domain: DAMVIQNPRYQVTQFGKPVTLSCSQTLNHNVMYWYQQKSSQAPKLLFHYYDKDFNNEADTPDNFQSRRPNTSFCFLDIRSPGLGDTAMYLCATSRDRVSGANVLTFGAGSRLTVL.

This sequence joins TRBV18 and TRBJ1-1; D gene ambiguous. The V end lost 2 bases, the J end lost 0 bases, and 10 bases lay between the germline ends. CDR3 length: 15 amino acids. The germline gives CDR1 KGHSH, CDR2 LQKENI. The CDR3 DNA reads as TGTGCCAGCTCACCAGGGCAGGCAATGAACACTGAAGCTTTCTTT. Encoded protein: CASSPGQAMNTEAFF.

Only a few counts were recorded for this clone. In DNA form, the CDR3 reads TGTGCCAGCAGGGAGTTGGGGAATTCACCCCTCCACTTT. It specifies CASRELGNSPLHF. The chain recombines TRBV27 with TRBJ1-6; D is undetermined. Trimming took 6 bases from V and 7 from J, leaving 10 bases between them. There are 13 residues in the CDR3. CDR1 and CDR2 from the germline V gene are MNHEY and SMNVEV (reference sequence).

This sequence joins TRBV27 and TRBJ1-4; 9 bases fit TRBD1. CDR3 length: 12 amino acids. Germline lookup yields CDR1 MNHEY and CDR2 SMNVEV (reference sequence). The CDR3 nucleotides read TGTGAGATGGGGACAGGGTATGAAAAACTGTTTTTT. Translation gives CEMGTGYEKLFF.

V and J are TRBV2 and TRBJ1-6; TRBD1 is a possible D gene (5 bases). Germline CDR1 is SNHLY and CDR2 is FYNNEI. The CDR3 contains 14 residues. Trimming took 6 bases from V and 5 from J, leaving 11 bases between them. CDR3 coding DNA: TGTGCCAGCAGCAACAGGAGAAATAATTCACCCCTCCACTTT. Protein product: CASSNRRNNSPLHF.